A selection of T cell receptor beta chains follows, all from one sample in a study of cytomegalovirus exposure and HLA in healthy donors. The data were produced by immunoSEQ multiplex PCR, yet TCRdb's version contains in-frame clones alone and is incomplete. Of approximately 200,000 clones in the sample, around 80% are singletons; the top ten hold roughly a sixth. The sequencing input was PBMCs. Every receptor here comes from a man aged 35 to 55 in good health and CMV-seronegative. CDR3s include the opening cysteine and the closing phenylalanine or tryptophan. A D gene is named only where the DNA matches it firmly. Expanded clones get a size class; other rows say once, few or many, or leave the size out.

>TRBD2|-|TRBV5-1|TRBJ2-3
CASSLGGTSGTDTQYF
TGCGCCAGCAGCTTGGGGGGGACTAGCGGCACAGATACGCAGTATTTT
>-|-|TRBV9|TRBJ2-6
CASSLAPVGGSGANVLTF
TGTGCCAGCAGCCTCGCCCCGGTTGGAGGCTCTGGGGCCAACGTCCTGACTTTC
>-|-|TRBV30|TRBJ2-1
CAWSSVAGYRYNEQFF
TGTGCCTGGAGTAGTGTGGCGGGCTACCGGTACAATGAGCAGTTCTTC
>-|-|TRBV27|TRBJ2-4
CASSFSVAKNIQYF
TGTGCCAGCAGTTTTTCCGTCGCCAAAAACATTCAGTACTTC
>-|-|TRBV7-3|TRBJ2-1
CASSPHPIYYNEQFF
TGTGCCAGCAGCCCGCACCCGATCTACTACAATGAGCAGTTCTTC
>-|few|TRBV2|TRBJ2-7
CASKQAPYEQYF
TGTGCCAGCAAACAGGCCCCCTACGAGCAGTACTTC
>TRBD2|once|TRBV27|TRBJ2-5
CASSLGTSIGETQYF
TGTGCCAGCAGCCTAGGGACTAGCATTGGAGAGACCCAGTACTTC
>-|-|TRBV11-2|TRBJ2-4
CASRLSIGVAKNIQYF
TGTGCCAGCAGGCTGTCGATAGGAGTAGCCAAAAACATTCAGTACTTC
>-|-|TRBV11-2|TRBJ2-2
CASSAQFLLAASGELFF
TGTGCCAGCAGCGCCCAGTTCTTACTAGCAGCCTCCGGGGAGCTGTTTTTT
>-|few|TRBV28|TRBJ1-1
CASTVGGASAMNTEAFF
TGTGCCAGCACCGTTGGGGGGGCGAGTGCCATGAACACTGAAGCTTTCTTT
>TRBD1|few|TRBV11-3|TRBJ2-2
CASSHRQGNTGELFF
TGTGCCAGCAGCCACCGACAGGGGAACACCGGGGAGCTGTTTTTT
>-|-|TRBV27|TRBJ1-1
CASSLSGRMNTEAFF
TGTGCCAGCAGTTTAAGTGGCAGGATGAACACTGAAGCTTTCTTT
>TRBD1|-|TRBV6-5|TRBJ2-7
CASSSAGTGAYEQYF
TGTGCCAGCAGCTCAGCCGGGACAGGGGCCTACGAGCAGTACTTC
>-|-|TRBV19|TRBJ1-6
CASSPGISDGPLHF
TGTGCCAGTAGTCCCGGGATCTCCGACGGACCCCTCCACTTT
>-|-|TRBV15|TRBJ1-1
CATSRRQPEAFF
TGTGCCACCAGCAGACGACAGCCCGAAGCTTTCTTT
>TRBD2|-|TRBV27|TRBJ2-1
CASSLGLAGSYNEQFF
TGTGCCAGCAGTTTAGGACTAGCGGGCTCCTACAATGAGCAGTTCTTC
>TRBD1|-|TRBV25-1|TRBJ2-1
CASSGRDSTYNEQFF
TGTGCCAGCAGTGGCCGGGACAGTACCTACAATGAGCAGTTCTTC